This is a list of T cell receptor beta chains from one sample in a study of human T cells and chemical hapten exposure. Each CDR3 protein is one row after TCRdb ran MiXCR on the RACE reads. This sample has around 330,000 distinct CDR3 sequences, with 5% to 6.5% found just once. Specimen: whole blood, collected in connection with sensitization to the hapten diphenylcyclopropenone (DPC). These receptors came from a woman under 30 with alopecia areata. Some clones in this sample may be carry-over from other donors' samples. CDR3s include the opening cysteine and the closing phenylalanine or tryptophan. The D gene is left open where the match is weak. Only some rows state a clone size, as once, few, many or a class for expanded clones.

15,NA,TRBJ1-5,TRBV5-5,few,CASTKGEGMNQPQHF,TGTGCCAGCACCAAGGGGGAAGGGATGAATCAGCCCCAGCATTTT
15,NA,TRBJ2-2,TRBV20-1,few,CSAGQGVAGRRELFF,TGCAGTGCAGGCCAGGGGGTAGCGGGGAGAAGGGAGCTGTTTTTT
15,TRBD1,TRBJ1-5,TRBV5-6,few,CASSQWDRDYQPQHF,TGTGCCAGCAGCCAGTGGGACAGAGATTATCAGCCCCAGCATTTT
14,NA,TRBJ1-1,TRBV7-3,many,CASSSGHPNTEAFF,TGTGCCAGCAGCTCGGGACACCCGAACACTGAAGCTTTCTTT
15,TRBD1,TRBJ1-1,TRBV11-3,few,CASSPRHGTGAEAFF,TGTGCCAGCAGCCCTAGGCACGGGACAGGCGCCGAAGCTTTCTTT
13,NA,TRBJ1-5,TRBV2,many,CASSGQVTKSQHF,TGTGCCAGCAGTGGCCAGGTTACTAAGTCCCAGCATTTT
19,TRBD2,TRBJ2-3,TRBV27,NA,CASSLAGLAGGGSTDTQYF,TGTGCCAGCAGTTTAGCGGGACTAGCGGGGGGCGGTAGCACAGATACGCAGTATTTT
17,NA,TRBJ2-7,TRBV7-9,few,CASSLDWGGLSSYEQYF,TGTGCCAGCAGCTTAGATTGGGGCGGACTCTCTTCCTACGAGCAGTACTTC
16,TRBD1,TRBJ1-6,TRBV27,many,CASSLHYRGQGSPLHF,TGTGCCAGCAGTTTACACTACAGGGGGCAGGGTTCACCCCTCCACTTT
16,TRBD1,TRBJ1-2,TRBV12-3/TRBV12-4,NA,CASSLGAGGMDYGYTF,TGTGCCAGCAGTTTAGGGGCAGGGGGAATGGACTATGGCTACACCTTC
15,NA,TRBJ2-2,TRBV11-1,NA,CASSLVSGDTGELFF,TGTGCCAGCAGCTTAGTCTCAGGGGATACCGGGGAGCTGTTTTTT
16,NA,TRBJ2-7,TRBV4-1,NA,CASSQDPSFDPDEQCF,TGCGCCAGCAGCCAAGATCCTAGCTTCGATCCTGACGAGCAGTGCTTC
15,NA,TRBJ2-2,TRBV29-1,few,CSVEYRGAGTGELFF,TGCAGCGTTGAATATCGGGGGGCTGGCACCGGGGAGCTGTTTTTT
16,NA,TRBJ1-6,TRBV20-1,many,CSARAPGQALASPLHF,TGCAGTGCTAGAGCCCCAGGGCAGGCCCTCGCCTCACCCCTCCACTTT
21,NA,TRBJ1-2,TRBV28,NA,CASSSRQARKGSKKANYGYTF,TGTGCCAGCAGTTCGCGACAGGCCCGGAAAGGGTCGAAAAAAGCTAACTATGGCTACACCTTC
15,NA,TRBJ1-2,TRBV7-9,many,CASSLESEGAYGYTF,TGTGCCAGCAGCTTAGAGTCAGAAGGGGCGTATGGCTACACCTTC
14,NA,TRBJ2-5,TRBV5-1,few,CASSLSTDQETQYF,TGCGCCAGCAGCTTGTCGACAGACCAAGAGACCCAGTACTTC
15,NA,TRBJ1-1,TRBV7-9,few,CASSLGRETDTEAFF,TGTGCCAGCAGCTTAGGGAGGGAGACGGACACTGAAGCTTTCTTT
16,TRBD1,TRBJ1-4,TRBV4-2,few,CASSQERGPGNEKLFF,TGTGCCAGCAGCCAAGAAAGGGGGCCGGGTAATGAAAAACTGTTTTTT
15,TRBD1,TRBJ1-4,TRBV6-5,few,CASSRGGQALGKLFF,TGTGCCAGCAGTCGAGGGGGACAGGCCTTGGGGAAACTGTTTTTT
17,TRBD2,TRBJ2-3,TRBV7-2,few,CASSLVLAGDLTDTQYF,TGTGCCAGCAGCTTAGTACTAGCGGGGGACCTCACAGATACGCAGTATTTT
18,NA,TRBJ2-6,TRBV6-5,few,CASSYSGVGLSGANVLTF,TGTGCCAGCAGTTACTCAGGAGTGGGGTTATCTGGGGCCAACGTCCTGACTTTC
15,NA,TRBJ2-1,TRBV4-2,many,CASSQEAGAKWYQFF,TGTGCCAGCAGCCAAGAGGCGGGGGCGAAATGGTATCAGTTCTTC
14,NA,TRBJ2-3,TRBV15,NA,CATSRVHEKQKQYF,TGTGCCACCAGCAGAGTGCATGAGAAACAGAAGCAGTATTTT